Listed here are 15 T cell receptor beta chains from one sample, sequenced in a study of blood T cell repertoires in COVID-19. Sequencing was performed with immunoSEQ multiplex PCR; in TCRdb, only in-frame clones are kept and a portion is missing. The data hold about 86,000 clones, with roughly 80% observed a single time. Sequencing was done on a sample of peripheral blood. The receptors stem from a man aged 70-80 years with acute or convalescent COVID-19.

V usage is TRBV2 and J usage is TRBJ2-1, with 11 bases identical to TRBD2. This CDR3 contains 15 residues. J was trimmed by 4 bases and V by 2 bases; bases with no gene match: 1. Germline V lookup: CDR1 SNHLY, CDR2 FYNNEI. The CDR3 loop reads CASSELAGGYNEQFF. The CDR3 nucleotides are TGTGCCAGCAGTGAACTAGCGGGGGGATACAATGAGCAGTTCTTC.

The table lists this clone with a few counts. This chain connects TRBV28 to TRBJ2-1; 9 bases are shared with TRBD1. The CDR3 sequence is 15 residues long. V lost 6 bases to trimming and J lost 3 bases; unmatched junction nucleotides: 6. Germline values: CDR1 MDHEN, CDR2 SYDVKM. The chain's CDR3 is CASRHMGQGYNEQFF. In DNA form, the CDR3 reads TGTGCCAGCAGGCATATGGGACAGGGCTACAATGAGCAGTTCTTC. The full variable domain, with the rest looked up from reference TRBV28 and TRBJ2-1, is DVKVTQSSRYLVKRTGEKVFLECVQDMDHENMFWYRQDPGLGLRLIYFSYDVKMKEKGDIPEGYSVSREKKERFSLILESASTNQTSMYLCASRHMGQGYNEQFFGPGTRLTVL.

This sequence joins TRBV10-3 and TRBJ1-3, with 7 positions matching TRBD1. V lost 0 bases and J lost 1; bases outside the gene matches: 6. Germline V gene lookup returns CDR1 ENHRY and CDR2 SYGVKD. CDR3 length: 17 amino acids. The CDR3 reads CAISESRGQESGNTIYF. DNA for the CDR3: TGTGCCATCAGTGAGTCGAGGGGGCAAGAGTCTGGAAACACCATATATTTT.

The chain couples TRBV19 to TRBJ1-5; D is possibly TRBD1 (5 bases). Germline lookup yields CDR1 LNHDA and CDR2 SQIVND (reference sequence). Trimming took 6 bases from V and 7 from J, leaving 13 bases between them. The CDR3 covers 13 residues. CDR3 in DNA: TGTGCCAGTAGCAGGGCGCGGGGGCAGCCCCAGCATTTT. Its protein product is CASSRARGQPQHF. The full variable domain, its missing parts supplied by reference TRBV19 and TRBJ1-5, is DGGITQSPKYLFRKEGQNVTLSCEQNLNHDAMYWYRQDPGQGLRLIYYSQIVNDFQKGDIAEGYSVSREKKESFPLTVTSAQKNPTAFYLCASSRARGQPQHFGDGTRLSIL.

CDR3 coding DNA: TGCGCCAGCAGCTACACAGGGGACGAGCAGTACTTC. As protein: CASSYTGDEQYF. The V call is TRBV5-1, the J call TRBJ2-7; 7 bases line up with TRBD1. The CDR3 contains 12 residues. The trim removed 3 bases at V and 5 bases at J, leaving 2 bases unmatched. Germline assignment: CDR1 SGHRS and CDR2 YFSETQ. Drawing the rest from reference TRBV5-1 and TRBJ2-7, the complete variable domain is KAGVTQTPRYLIKTRGQQVTLSCSPISGHRSVSWYQQTPGQGLQFLFEYFSETQRNKGNFPGRFSGRQFSNSRSEMNVSTLELGDSALYLCASSYTGDEQYFGPGTRLTVT.

This rearrangement joins TRBV6-4 to TRBJ1-6, with D perhaps TRBD1 (6 bases). V was pared by 0 bases and J by 6 bases, with 9 bases between. The CDR3 totals 15 residues. Per the germline V gene, CDR1 is MRHNA and CDR2 is SNTAGT. The chain's CDR3 is CASSDSGAGNSPLHF. The DNA for the CDR3 is TGTGCCAGCAGTGACTCGGGGGCCGGTAATTCACCCCTCCACTTT.

The chain is built from TRBV7-2 and TRBJ2-2, with D possibly matching TRBD2 (6 bases). This CDR3 spans 16 amino acids. Trimming removed 2 bases at V and 5 bases at J, with 15 bases between. CDR1 is SGHTA, CDR2 FQGNSA, per germline. In DNA, the CDR3 is TGTGCCAGCAGCTTAAATAGTTGGGGGAGGACCGGGGAGCTGTTTTTT. This gives the protein CASSLNSWGRTGELFF. Full variable domain (remainder filled in from reference TRBV7-2 and TRBJ2-2): GAGVSQSPSNKVTEKGKDVELRCDPISGHTALYWYRQSLGQGLEFLIYFQGNSAPDKSGLPSDRFSAERTGGSVSTLTIQRTQQEDSAVYLCASSLNSWGRTGELFFGEGSRLTVL.

The CDR3: CASRRRGRGAGYGYTF. The DNA of the CDR3 is TGTGCCAGCCGACGGAGGGGTCGGGGGGCAGGATATGGCTACACCTTC. The V gene is TRBV19, the J gene TRBJ1-2, with D possibly matching TRBD1 (6 bases). This CDR3 spans 16 amino acids. V was pared by 9 bases and J by 5 bases, with 25 bases between. Germline V lookup: CDR1 LNHDA, CDR2 SQIVND (reference sequence).

V is TRBV28 and J is TRBJ1-4; TRBD1 matches 7 bases. The CDR3 sequence is 14 residues long. CDR1 MDHEN and CDR2 SYDVKM come from the germline V gene. V trimming: 6 bases; J trimming: 5 bases; junction bases outside the gene matches: 6. The DNA of the CDR3 is TGTGCCAGCAGGCAGACAGGGCTAAATGAAAAACTGTTTTTT. Protein: CASRQTGLNEKLFF.

The rearrangement uses TRBV7-2 and TRBJ2-5, with TRBD2 matching over 7 bases. The germline gives CDR1 SGHTA, CDR2 FQGNSA. This CDR3 contains 16 residues. V gave up 4 bases and J gave up 5 bases; unmatched junction bases: 13. This CDR3 is CASSSTGRGIRETQYF. The CDR3 DNA reads TGTGCCAGCAGCTCAACTGGGCGGGGGATACGGGAGACCCAGTACTTC.

The gene calls are TRBV5-1 and TRBJ1-6, with 7 bases matching TRBD1. Germline V CDR1 and CDR2: SGHRS, YFSETQ. V was clipped by 0 bases and J by 7 bases; unmatched bases: 4. The CDR3 spans 15 residues. DNA of the CDR3: TGCGCCAGCAGCTTGGGAGCAGGGGGAAATTCACCCCTCCACTTT. This sequence encodes CASSLGAGGNSPLHF.

The chain couples TRBV3-1 (or the pseudogene TRBV3-2) to TRBJ2-3, with TRBD1 matching 8 bases. This CDR3 is 14 amino acids long. Germline-derived CDR1 and CDR2 are LGHDT and YNNKEL (reference sequence). With V trimmed by 1 base and J by 4 bases, 1 base remained unmatched. The CDR3 DNA follows: TGTGCCAGCAGCCAAGCAGGGGGCCCAGATACGCAGTATTTT. It yields the protein CASSQAGGPDTQYF.

This clone was counted a few times. The V and J genes are TRBV10-3 and TRBJ2-7; 9 nucleotides align to TRBD1. Germline trimming cut 4 bases from V and 5 bases from J; bases unmatched to any gene: 6. This CDR3 is built from 14 residues. Germline CDR1 ENHRY, CDR2 SYGVKD. In DNA, the CDR3 is TGTGCCATCAGTGTTTCCGGGACAGGGCACGAGCAGTACGTC. Translating it yields CAISVSGTGHEQYV.

This rearrangement joins TRBV30 to TRBJ2-7, with D unclear. V dropped 1 base and J dropped 3 bases, with 4 bases sitting between them. This CDR3 has 11 residues. The V gene's germline CDR1 is GTSNPN and CDR2 SVGIG (reference sequence). The CDR3 bases are TGTGCCTGGAGTGCGGTCTACGAGCAGTACTTC. Translated: CAWSAVYEQYF.

J is TRBJ2-2 and V is TRBV7-2; D perhaps matches TRBD2 (7 bases). The CDR3 runs 15 residues. The germline V gene has CDR1 SGHTA and CDR2 FQGNSA. V lost 2 bases to trimming and J lost 4 bases, with 11 bases between them. The CDR3 reads CASSLLGGATGELFF. In DNA, the CDR3 is TGTGCCAGCAGCTTATTGGGGGGGGCCACCGGGGAGCTGTTTTTT.